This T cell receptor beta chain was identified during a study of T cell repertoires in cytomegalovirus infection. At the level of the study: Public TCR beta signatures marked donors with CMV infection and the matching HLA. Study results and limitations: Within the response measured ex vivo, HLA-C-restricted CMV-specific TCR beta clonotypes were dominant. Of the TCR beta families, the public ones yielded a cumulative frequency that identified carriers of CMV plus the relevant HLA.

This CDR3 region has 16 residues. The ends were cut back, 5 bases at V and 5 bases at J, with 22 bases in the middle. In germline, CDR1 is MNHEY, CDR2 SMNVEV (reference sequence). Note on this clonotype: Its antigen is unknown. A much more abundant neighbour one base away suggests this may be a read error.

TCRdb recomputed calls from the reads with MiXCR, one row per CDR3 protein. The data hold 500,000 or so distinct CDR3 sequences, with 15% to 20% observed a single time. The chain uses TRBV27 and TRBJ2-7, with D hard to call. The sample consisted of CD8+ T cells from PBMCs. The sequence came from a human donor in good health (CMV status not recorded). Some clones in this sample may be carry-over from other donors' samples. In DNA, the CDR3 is TGTGCCAGCAGTCCCTCCTTAGGAGACCGGTGGGACGAGCAGTACTTC. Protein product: CASSPSLGDRWDEQYF.